This T cell receptor (beta chain) derives from a study of blood T cell repertoires in COVID-19. The method was immunoSEQ multiplex PCR; TCRdb's version includes in-frame clones alone and lacks a portion of them. The sample has 85,000 to 90,000 clones, almost 85% seen once. CDR1 and CDR2 (germline): SGDLS, YYNGEE. V was trimmed by 0 bases and J by 5 bases, leaving 13 bases between them. The CDR3 consists of 15 residues. The V and J genes are TRBV9 and TRBJ2-3; a weak D match, TRBD1 (6 bases). The receptor comes from a woman older than 75 with acute or convalescent COVID-19. The sequencing sample was made of peripheral blood. The CDR3, as DNA: TGTGCCAGCAGCGTAGCGGTGGGGGCCGGAGATACGCAGTATTTT. It is translated as CASSVAVGAGDTQYF.